These T cell receptor beta chains were read from a single sample in a study of shared clonotypes between healthy human individuals. Here immunoSEQ multiplex PCR was the method, and the copy in TCRdb shows in-frame clones only, minus some. The repertoire holds approximately 1.1 million clones, with 75% to 85% as singletons. Sequencing was done on a sample of memory CD4+ T cells from PBMCs. Every receptor here comes from a man aged 18 to 29 in good health. Some clones in this sample may be carry-over from other donors' samples. Both conserved end residues are part of each CDR3. The D gene is left open where the match is weak. Where a row states a size, it is once, few, many or the class of an expanded clone; other rows omit it.

J: TRBJ2-6
V: TRBV27
D: TRBD2
length: 21
size: once
CDR3: CASSLSSLGWASGVGANVLTF
DNA: TGTGCCAGCAGTTTATCCTCCCTCGGGTGGGCTAGCGGTGTTGGGGCCAACGTCCTGACTTTC

J: TRBJ2-7
V: TRBV7-8
D: TRBD2
length: 16
size: NA
CDR3: CASSSSLTSGSYEQYF
DNA: TGTGCCAGCAGCTCGTCCCTGACTAGCGGCTCCTACGAGCAGTACTTC

J: TRBJ1-1
V: TRBV28
D: NA
length: 12
size: NA
CDR3: CASSLSFGEAFF
DNA: TGTGCCAGCAGTTTATCTTTCGGTGAAGCTTTCTTT

J: TRBJ1-2
V: TRBV7-6
D: NA
length: 14
size: NA
CDR3: CASRLAGGIYGYTF
DNA: TGTGCCAGCAGGCTTGCGGGGGGCATCTATGGCTACACCTTC

J: TRBJ1-2
V: TRBV7-8
D: NA
length: 15
size: NA
CDR3: CASSRGTAANYGYTF
DNA: TGTGCCAGCAGCCGCGGGACCGCCGCTAACTATGGCTACACCTTC

J: TRBJ1-2
V: TRBV29-1
D: NA
length: 13
size: NA
CDR3: CSVEGPGDYGYTF
DNA: TGCAGCGTTGAGGGCCCTGGGGACTATGGCTACACCTTC

J: TRBJ2-7
V: TRBV18
D: NA
length: 15
size: NA
CDR3: CASSPSGSGSYEQYF
DNA: TGTGCCAGCTCACCATCAGGGTCAGGGAGCTACGAGCAGTACTTC

J: TRBJ2-7
V: TRBV9
D: TRBD2
length: 14
size: NA
CDR3: CASSRGSGSYEQYF
DNA: TGTGCCAGCAGTAGAGGTAGCGGGAGCTACGAGCAGTACTTC

J: TRBJ2-3
V: TRBV10-3
D: TRBD2
length: 15
size: once
CDR3: CAIRLGTSGLDTQYF
DNA: TGTGCCATCAGGCTCGGGACTAGCGGATTAGATACGCAGTATTTT

J: TRBJ1-2
V: TRBV4-1
D: TRBD1
length: 17
size: NA
CDR3: CASSQGGRGYEDYGYTF
DNA: TGCGCCAGCAGCCAAGGGGGCAGGGGGTATGAGGACTATGGCTACACCTTC

J: TRBJ1-1
V: TRBV5-6
D: TRBD1
length: 15
size: few
CDR3: CASSRSTGGSTEAFF
DNA: TGTGCCAGCAGCCGGTCGACAGGGGGCTCCACTGAAGCTTTCTTT

J: TRBJ2-5
V: TRBV2
D: NA
length: 16
size: NA
CDR3: CASGVGQGGIQETQYF
DNA: TGTGCCAGCGGCGTGGGGCAGGGGGGTATCCAAGAGACCCAGTACTTC

J: TRBJ2-1
V: TRBV7-9
D: TRBD1
length: 16
size: NA
CDR3: CASSVSGRGLYNEQFF
DNA: TGTGCCAGCTCCGTCTCGGGCAGGGGGCTTTACAATGAGCAGTTCTTC

J: TRBJ2-6
V: TRBV2
D: NA
length: 11
size: NA
CDR3: CASKDFNVLTF
DNA: TGTGCCAGCAAAGACTTCAACGTCCTGACTTTC

J: TRBJ2-5
V: TRBV5-5
D: NA
length: 16
size: once
CDR3: CASSGGTLGLQETQYF
DNA: TGTGCCAGCAGCGGCGGGACATTGGGACTTCAAGAGACCCAGTACTTC

J: TRBJ1-2
V: TRBV7-2
D: NA
length: 8
size: few
CDR3: CASSFFNF
DNA: TGTGCCAGCAGCTTCTTTAACTTC

J: TRBJ2-5
V: TRBV9
D: NA
length: 16
size: NA
CDR3: CASSVIPGTPQETQYF
DNA: TGTGCCAGCAGCGTGATCCCCGGGACACCGCAAGAGACCCAGTACTTC

J: TRBJ2-2
V: TRBV11-3
D: TRBD1
length: 13
size: NA
CDR3: CASSPRTGGELFF
DNA: TGTGCCAGCAGCCCTCGGACAGGCGGGGAGCTGTTTTTT

J: TRBJ2-2
V: TRBV5-1
D: TRBD2
length: 17
size: NA
CDR3: CASSSVSGRSFTGELFF
DNA: TGCGCCAGCAGCTCCGTTAGCGGGAGATCTTTCACCGGGGAGCTGTTTTTT

J: TRBJ2-3
V: TRBV27
D: NA
length: 10
size: NA
CDR3: CASKGNTQYF
DNA: TGTGCCAGCAAGGGAAATACGCAGTATTTT

J: TRBJ1-2
V: TRBV10-3
D: TRBD1
length: 15
size: NA
CDR3: CAITLDRASGYGYTF
DNA: TGTGCCATCACCCTAGACAGGGCCTCGGGCTATGGCTACACCTTC

J: TRBJ2-6
V: TRBV7-9
D: NA
length: 14
size: NA
CDR3: CASSAASGANVLTF
DNA: TGTGCCAGCAGCGCCGCCTCTGGGGCCAACGTCCTGACTTTC

J: TRBJ2-2
V: TRBV6-4
D: NA
length: 13
size: once
CDR3: CASSPQGTGELFF
DNA: TGTGCCAGCAGTCCGCAGGGTACCGGGGAGCTGTTTTTT

J: TRBJ2-2
V: TRBV4-2
D: TRBD1
length: 15
size: NA
CDR3: CASRAGGLGTGELFF
DNA: TGTGCCAGCAGAGCAGGGGGATTGGGCACCGGGGAGCTGTTTTTT

J: TRBJ1-3
V: TRBV10-3
D: NA
length: 15
size: NA
CDR3: CAISESPPTISPIYF
DNA: TGTGCCATCAGTGAGTCCCCACCTACAATCAGCCCCATATATTTT

J: TRBJ2-1
V: TRBV14
D: TRBD2
length: 16
size: NA
CDR3: CASSQDWGLAMDEQFF
DNA: TGTGCCAGCAGCCAAGATTGGGGACTAGCGATGGATGAGCAGTTCTTC

J: TRBJ2-2
V: TRBV5-4
D: TRBD2
length: 14
size: few
CDR3: CASSSGGTSGSSFF
DNA: TGTGCCAGCAGCTCGGGAGGGACTAGCGGGAGTTCGTTTTTT

J: TRBJ2-7
V: TRBV27
D: NA
length: 15
size: few
CDR3: CASSRESASPHEQYF
DNA: TGTGCCAGCAGTCGGGAGTCCGCATCCCCCCACGAGCAGTACTTC

J: TRBJ1-5
V: TRBV19
D: NA
length: 11
size: NA
CDR3: CASSGSQPQHF
DNA: TGTGCCAGTAGTGGATCTCAGCCCCAGCATTTT

J: TRBJ2-7
V: TRBV28
D: NA
length: 12
size: NA
CDR3: CASSSGSYEQYF
DNA: TGTGCCAGCAGTTCCGGCTCCTACGAGCAGTACTTC

J: TRBJ2-2
V: TRBV6-5
D: NA
length: 16
size: NA
CDR3: CASSYLGQGIAGELFF
DNA: TGTGCCAGCAGTTACTTAGGTCAGGGGATCGCCGGGGAGCTGTTTTTT

J: TRBJ1-2
V: TRBV28
D: NA
length: 15
size: few
CDR3: CASSSPSDSRYGYTF
DNA: TGTGCCAGCAGTTCCCCCTCGGACAGTCGTTATGGCTACACCTTC

J: TRBJ1-1
V: TRBV7-2
D: NA
length: 15
size: NA
CDR3: CASSLNGVRYTEAFF
DNA: TGTGCCAGCAGCTTAAATGGAGTGAGGTACACTGAAGCTTTCTTT

J: TRBJ2-7
V: TRBV25-1
D: NA
length: 13
size: NA
CDR3: CASQGFVSYEQYF
DNA: TGTGCCAGCCAGGGATTCGTCTCCTACGAGCAGTACTTC

J: TRBJ2-1
V: TRBV5-3
D: NA
length: 13
size: few
CDR3: CARSFTSSNEQFF
DNA: TGTGCCAGAAGCTTCACTAGCTCCAATGAGCAGTTCTTC

J: TRBJ2-3
V: TRBV18
D: NA
length: 13
size: NA
CDR3: CASSPRGTDTQYF
DNA: TGTGCCAGCTCACCGAGGGGCACAGATACGCAGTATTTT

J: TRBJ2-5
V: TRBV5-4
D: NA
length: 12
size: once
CDR3: CASTKEGETQYF
DNA: TGTGCCAGCACCAAGGAGGGGGAGACCCAGTACTTC

J: TRBJ2-1
V: TRBV5-1
D: TRBD2
length: 16
size: NA
CDR3: CASSSMGLAGYNEQFF
DNA: TGCGCCAGCAGCTCCATGGGACTAGCGGGGTACAATGAGCAGTTCTTC

J: TRBJ2-1
V: TRBV19
D: TRBD2
length: 16
size: NA
CDR3: CASSIYGGRAYNEQFF
DNA: TGTGCCAGTAGTATCTACGGCGGGAGGGCCTACAATGAGCAGTTCTTC

J: TRBJ2-3
V: TRBV5-1
D: NA
length: 16
size: NA
CDR3: CASSLNGVALGDTQYF
DNA: TGCGCCAGCAGCCTAAACGGAGTGGCTCTTGGGGATACGCAGTATTTT

J: TRBJ1-1
V: TRBV19
D: NA
length: 15
size: few
CDR3: CASSIVGTGNTEAFF
DNA: TGTGCCAGTAGTATAGTAGGGACCGGGAACACTGAAGCTTTCTTT

J: TRBJ2-1
V: TRBV19
D: NA
length: 13
size: NA
CDR3: CASRRTGGHEQFF
DNA: TGTGCCAGTAGGAGGACGGGGGGCCATGAGCAGTTCTTC

J: TRBJ2-7
V: TRBV10-3
D: NA
length: 14
size: NA
CDR3: CAISESTSRYEQYF
DNA: TGTGCCATCAGTGAGTCGACTAGTCGCTACGAGCAGTACTTC

J: TRBJ1-1
V: TRBV7-8
D: NA
length: 11
size: NA
CDR3: CASSGGPEAFF
DNA: TGTGCCAGCAGCGGAGGGCCTGAAGCTTTCTTT

J: TRBJ2-6
V: TRBV9
D: NA
length: 15
size: NA
CDR3: CASSVVGSGANVLTF
DNA: TGTGCCAGCAGCGTAGTCGGGTCTGGGGCCAACGTCCTGACTTTC

J: TRBJ2-6
V: TRBV11-2
D: TRBD1
length: 16
size: NA
CDR3: CASSLLQGKGANVLTF
DNA: TGTGCCAGCAGCTTACTACAGGGGAAGGGAGCCAACGTCCTGACTTTC

J: TRBJ2-1
V: TRBV10-3
D: TRBD2
length: 16
size: NA
CDR3: CAISESAGGGRGEQFF
DNA: TGTGCCATCAGTGAGTCTGCGGGAGGAGGCCGTGGTGAGCAGTTCTTC

J: TRBJ2-1
V: TRBV6-6
D: NA
length: 11
size: NA
CDR3: CAIRQNNEQFF
DNA: TGTGCCATCAGACAGAACAATGAGCAGTTCTTC

J: TRBJ2-7
V: TRBV11-2
D: TRBD2
length: 16
size: NA
CDR3: CASSPFSGRISYEQYF
DNA: TGTGCCAGCAGCCCGTTTAGCGGGAGGATCTCCTACGAGCAGTACTTC

J: TRBJ1-2
V: TRBV9
D: TRBD1
length: 15
size: NA
CDR3: CASRGQGYYNYGYTF
DNA: TGTGCCAGCAGAGGACAGGGCTATTATAACTATGGCTACACCTTC

J: TRBJ2-1
V: TRBV11-2
D: TRBD1
length: 17
size: NA
CDR3: CASSGTGRKGGYNEQFF
DNA: TGTGCCAGCAGTGGGACAGGGAGAAAGGGAGGCTACAATGAGCAGTTCTTC

J: TRBJ2-5
V: TRBV6-1
D: NA
length: 13
size: NA
CDR3: CASSVGSQETQYF
DNA: TGTGCCAGCAGTGTGGGTTCCCAAGAGACCCAGTACTTC

J: TRBJ1-1
V: TRBV5-1
D: NA
length: 12
size: NA
CDR3: CASSLVQTEAFF
DNA: TGCGCCAGCAGCTTGGTGCAGACTGAAGCTTTCTTT